This T cell receptor (beta chain) came from a study of blood T cell repertoires in COVID-19. The wider study: Sites in the United States, Italy and Spain provided acute and convalescent COVID-19 samples.

Sequencing was performed with immunoSEQ multiplex PCR; in TCRdb, only in-frame clones are kept and a portion is missing. The profile shows some 280,000 clones, over 75% of them singletons. Input material: peripheral blood. The clonotype originates from a woman aged 55-70 years with acute or convalescent COVID-19.

DNA for the CDR3: TGTGCCAGCAGTTTCGCTAGACAGGGCACAGATACGCAGTATTTT. Translating gives CASSFARQGTDTQYF. The chain has TRBV27 and TRBJ2-3, with a tentative D call TRBD1 (6 bases). Germline-derived CDR1 and CDR2 are MNHEY and SMNVEV (reference sequence). The V end lost 3 bases, the J end lost 1 base, and 11 bases lay between the germline ends. The CDR3 contains 15 residues.